This is a list of T cell receptor beta chains from one sample in a study of blood T cell repertoires in COVID-19. The repertoire was sequenced with immunoSEQ multiplex PCR; TCRdb's copy has only in-frame clones and lacks some. The sample carries some 220,000 clones, roughly four fifths recorded once. Sequenced material: peripheral blood. The receptors shown here come from a woman aged 65 to 85 with COVID-19, enrolled during active disease. Both conserved end residues are part of each CDR3. Fields, in order: V gene, J gene, CDR3 protein.

TRBV18	TRBJ2-7	CASLGTGGYEQYF
TRBV28	TRBJ1-4	CASSLPQQGGEKLFF
TRBV12-3/TRBV12-4	TRBJ2-7	CASSYRDEQYF
TRBV28	TRBJ1-1	CAIQGVMNTEAFF
TRBV27	TRBJ1-5	CASSPNGNQPQHF
TRBV6-4	TRBJ2-7	CASSVESGAYEQYF
TRBV4-3	TRBJ2-7	CASSPHTGKTYEQYF
TRBV6-2/TRBV6-3	TRBJ2-7	CASSPRGGAYEQYF
TRBV18	TRBJ2-1	CASSPLTPSEQFF
TRBV5-1	TRBJ1-4	CASSNTGGESEKLFF
TRBV27	TRBJ1-1	CASSSGQPNTEAFF
TRBV5-1	TRBJ2-1	CASSLEASVSSNEQFF
TRBV5-5	TRBJ1-5	CASSLAAGQVISNQPQHF
TRBV30	TRBJ2-7	CAWSHVGLATYEQYF
TRBV27	TRBJ2-3	CAILTFRGDGGTDTQYF
TRBV28	TRBJ2-3	CASSLIRRVAFTDTQYF
TRBV19	TRBJ2-1	CASSPWGPDNEQFF
TRBV19	TRBJ2-5	CASSSLTGPQETQYF
TRBV9	TRBJ2-3	CASSPLGGPTPTDTQYF
TRBV7-6	TRBJ2-2	CASSSSLAGPNTGELFF
TRBV28	TRBJ2-7	CASTETGQPEQYF
TRBV4-2	TRBJ1-2	CASSQTGGYTF
TRBV24-1	TRBJ2-1	CATSDASGRDRNEQFF
TRBV6-5	TRBJ1-2	CASSSRTGGNYGYTF
TRBV11-1	TRBJ2-1	CASSYQGPYNEQFF
TRBV3-1/TRBV3-2	TRBJ2-7	CASSQLAGPEQYF
TRBV6-5	TRBJ1-1	CAIGGERTEAFF
TRBV12-3/TRBV12-4	TRBJ1-2	CASSSGAPGGYTF
TRBV5-1	TRBJ2-7	CASSLVGQKSYEQYF
TRBV2	TRBJ1-5	CASKEGGQPQHF
TRBV7-2	TRBJ1-6	CASSSGQIFNSPLHF
TRBV28	TRBJ2-1	CASSPGTGGSYNEQFF